Below are 28 T cell receptor beta chains sequenced from a single sample in a study of shared T cell receptors in the human thymus (dated by TCRdb to about 2021). The protocol used for the library was the immunoSEQ multiplex PCR assay. Sourced from immuneACCESS, this table was stored by TCRdb with only in-frame sequences that have V and J called. A share of the clones is absent; for the studies checked, an unresolved V gene accounts for under half, and the remainder has no known explanation. A total of more than 550,000 clones appear in this sample, over 75% of them only once. Just under 0.0095% of the sample comes from the top ten. The same sample was also studied in work on human thymus T cells.

The sequenced material came from thymocytes. Receptors originate from a boy in the first two years of life with a congenital heart defect. Donor details come from another sample of the same person, matched by shared clones.

This chain joins TRBV7-2 and TRBJ1-5; 8 bases are a match to TRBD1. V was clipped by 5 bases and J by 2 bases; unmatched bases: 8. The CDR3 is 16 residues long. Germline CDR1 and CDR2: SGHTA and FQGNSA. The CDR3: CASSPVDRDGNQPQHF. The DNA for the CDR3 is TGTGCCAGCAGCCCGGTGGACAGGGACGGCAATCAGCCCCAGCATTTT.

Concerning this clone itself: The conserved phenylalanine or tryptophan is not found at the CDR3 terminus, so this likely reflects a read error. The DNA is left out, because the CDR3 cannot be placed on it with certainty; the CDR3 is given as TCRdb lists it. The genes are TRBV29-1 and TRBJ1-1. The CDR3 comprises 8 residues, both ends counted. CDR1 SQVTM and CDR2 ANQGSEA come from the germline V gene. CDR3 amino acids: CSDGAGGV.

The rearrangement joins TRBV18 to TRBJ2-2, with TRBD1 matching 9 bases. Germline assignment: CDR1 KGHSH and CDR2 LQKENI. This CDR3 comprises 15 residues. The junction had 7 bases not matched to a gene; V was cut back by 6 bases and J by 5 bases. CDR3 coding DNA: TGTGCCAGCTCCCACAGGGGGCCTGAAACCGGGGAGCTGTTTTTT. Translation: CASSHRGPETGELFF.

The chain links TRBV18 to TRBJ1-2, with 7 bases fitting TRBD1. This CDR3 comprises 17 residues. Trimming took 2 bases from V and 2 from J; bases not matched to a gene: 11. Looked up from germline, CDR1 is KGHSH and CDR2 is LQKENI. The chain's CDR3 is CASSPAQSGQANYGYTF. DNA of the CDR3: TGTGCCAGCTCACCAGCCCAATCTGGACAGGCAAACTATGGCTACACCTTC.

This chain joins TRBV4-3 and TRBJ2-1; D perhaps matches TRBD2 (6 bases). Germline V gene sequence: CDR1 LGHNA, CDR2 YSLEER. CDR3 length: 15 amino acids. The V end was cut by 1 base, the J end by 4 bases, with 11 bases between. This CDR3 reads CASSQGGTSYNEQFF. The CDR3 DNA sequence: TGCGCCAGCAGCCAAGGCGGGACTTCATACAATGAGCAGTTCTTC.

CDR3 loop: CASSDHTPGAPGGAFF. The CDR3, as DNA: TGTGCCAGCAGCGATCACACACCAGGGGCTCCCGGTGGAGCTTTCTTT. The chain uses TRBV28 and TRBJ1-1; perhaps TRBD1 as D (6 bases). V was clipped by 6 bases and J by 10 bases, with 27 bases between them. Germline CDR1 MDHEN, CDR2 SYDVKM. The CDR3 loop spans 16 amino acids.

V is TRBV19 and J is TRBJ1-4; D call uncertain. CDR1 LNHDA and CDR2 SQIVND come from the germline V gene (reference sequence). V lost 3 bases, J lost 4 bases, and 12 bases lay in between. This CDR3 is built from 15 residues. The CDR3 region is CASSIVREVNEKLFF. The CDR3 coding sequence is TGTGCCAGTAGTATCGTTCGGGAAGTTAATGAAAAACTGTTTTTT.

Worth noting for this clone: Other DNA sequences of this sample code for an identical CDR3. The chain employs TRBV4-1 and TRBJ1-6; 7 bases map to TRBD1. Unmatched junction bases numbered 15, after V lost 0 bases and J lost 13 bases. CDR3 length: 17 amino acids. The germline gives CDR1 MGHRA, CDR2 YSYEKL. The CDR3 loop is CASSQDVDRDVGTPLHF. The CDR3, as DNA: TGCGCCAGCAGCCAAGATGTTGACAGGGACGTCGGAACCCCCCTCCACTTT.

This sequence joins TRBV7-9 and TRBJ1-3, with 8 positions matching TRBD1. The CDR3 length is 15 residues. CDR1 and CDR2 (germline): SEHNR, FQNEAQ (reference sequence). With 7 bases clipped from V and 4 bases from J, the junction kept 9 bases outside the gene matches. In nucleotides, the CDR3 is TGTGCCAGCACCCAGGACAGGGAGTCGGGAAACACCATATATTTT. Amino acids: CASTQDRESGNTIYF.

This clone was counted only a few times. V and J are TRBV4-3 and TRBJ1-6, with TRBD1 matching 8 bases. The CDR3 runs 16 residues. With 0 bases clipped from V and 7 bases from J, the junction kept 5 bases outside the gene matches. The V gene's germline CDR1 is LGHNA and CDR2 YSLEER. The CDR3 sequence is CASSQDPGTGNSPLHF. The CDR3 DNA reads as TGCGCCAGCAGCCAAGATCCCGGGACAGGCAATTCACCCCTCCACTTT.

V gene TRBV2 combines with J gene TRBJ1-5; the match to TRBD1 covers 7 bases. V lost 5 bases, J lost 4 bases, and 5 bases stayed unmatched. CDR1 is SNHLY and CDR2 is FYNNEI in the germline V gene. The CDR3 spans 14 residues. CDR3 sequence (DNA): TGTGCCAGCAGTCGAACAGGGGATAATCAGCCCCAGCATTTT. Protein product: CASSRTGDNQPQHF. Together with reference TRBV2 and TRBJ1-5, the CDR3 gives the full variable domain: EPEVTQTPSHQVTQMGQEVILRCVPISNHLYFYWYRQILGQKVEFLVSFYNNEISEKSEIFDDQFSVERPDGSNFTLKIRSTKLEDSAMYFCASSRTGDNQPQHFGDGTRLSIL.

This clone was detected only a few times. The J gene is TRBJ2-2, the V gene TRBV14; D possibly corresponds to TRBD1 (6 bases). Trimming left V 4 bases short and J 5 bases short, with 17 bases between. The CDR3 spans 16 residues. Germline assignment: CDR1 SGHDN and CDR2 FVKESK. The CDR3 is CASSPQQGWETGELFF. The DNA for the CDR3 is TGTGCCAGCAGCCCACAACAGGGATGGGAAACCGGGGAGCTGTTTTTT. The full variable domain, rest sourced from reference TRBV14 and TRBJ2-2, is EAGVTQFPSHSVIEKGQTVTLRCDPISGHDNLYWYRRVMGKEIKFLLHFVKESKQDESGMPNNRFLAERTGGTYSTLKVQPAELEDSGVYFCASSPQQGWETGELFFGEGSRLTVL.

This chain uses TRBV10-1 with TRBJ2-7, with 10 bases fitting TRBD2. CDR3 length: 19 amino acids. Germline V CDR1 and CDR2: WNHNN, SYGVQD (reference sequence). The junction had 16 bases not matched to a gene; V was cut back by 0 bases and J by 5 bases. CDR3 DNA sequence: TGCGCCAGCAGTGAGTCGAGTTTCAGCGGGAGGGCCGAAATCCACGAGCAGTACTTC. Its protein product is CASSESSFSGRAEIHEQYF.

This clone was recorded only once. The chain is built from TRBV4-3 and TRBJ2-1; the D gene is possibly TRBD1 (5 bases). The germline gives CDR1 LGHNA, CDR2 YSLEER. This CDR3 has 15 amino acids. Trimming pared 1 base from V and 5 bases from J, leaving 12 bases between. CDR3 amino acids: CASSQGRGRDNEQFF. In nucleotides, the CDR3 is TGCGCCAGCAGCCAAGGAAGGGGAAGGGACAATGAGCAGTTCTTC.

The gene calls are TRBV6-5 and TRBJ2-3; 11 positions agree with TRBD2. The CDR3 loop spans 14 amino acids. Germline V gene sequence: CDR1 MNHEY, CDR2 SVGAGI. After removal of 7 bases from V and 3 bases from J, the junction contained 3 bases not matched to a gene. CDR3 DNA sequence: TGTGCCAGCAAATTAGCGGGGGGGACAGATACGCAGTATTTT. This sequence encodes CASKLAGGTDTQYF.

This rearrangement joins TRBV11-2 to TRBJ2-7, with D unresolved. Germline V gives CDR1 SGHAT, CDR2 FQNNGV. The germline V and J ends were trimmed by 1 base and 3 bases, with 10 bases remaining between them. This CDR3 spans 14 amino acids. CDR3: CASSLVAGSYEQYF. The DNA for the CDR3 is TGTGCCAGCAGCTTAGTCGCAGGAAGCTACGAGCAGTACTTC.

The chain couples TRBV7-2 to TRBJ2-3; 16 positions agree with TRBD2. The germline gives CDR1 SGHTA, CDR2 FQGNSA. The CDR3 covers 18 residues. After removal of 0 bases from V and 3 bases from J, the junction contained 3 bases not matched to a gene. The CDR3 DNA follows: TGTGCCAGCAGCTTAGCGGGACTAGCGGGAGGGCCAACAGATACGCAGTATTTT. Translating it yields CASSLAGLAGGPTDTQYF. The entire variable domain, with the rest obtained from reference TRBV7-2 and TRBJ2-3, is as follows: GAGVSQSPSNKVTEKGKDVELRCDPISGHTALYWYRQSLGQGLEFLIYFQGNSAPDKSGLPSDRFSAERTGGSVSTLTIQRTQQEDSAVYLCASSLAGLAGGPTDTQYFGPGTRLTVL.

This sequence joins TRBV28 and TRBJ1-1, with D unresolved. Germline V CDR1 and CDR2: MDHEN, SYDVKM. V was trimmed by 10 bases and J by 7 bases, leaving 13 bases between them. This CDR3 is 11 amino acids long. The CDR3 nucleotides are TGTGCCAACTCCACCGGGGTTGAAGCTTTCTTT. Translated: CANSTGVEAFF.

The chain has TRBV27 and TRBJ2-7; tentatively, D is TRBD1 (5 bases). The CDR3 totals 15 residues. The V and J ends lost 4 bases and 4 bases respectively, with 17 bases between them. The germline V gene encodes CDR1 MNHEY and CDR2 SMNVEV (reference sequence). DNA of the CDR3: TGTGCCAGCAGTTCATCGAAATCATACAGGTACGAGCAGTACTTC. Protein sequence: CASSSSKSYRYEQYF.

The V and J genes are TRBV28 and TRBJ1-5, with TRBD1 matching over 7 bases. From germline, CDR1 is MDHEN and CDR2 SYDVKM. CDR3 length: 12 amino acids. Trimming at V came to 5 bases and at J to 10 bases, leaving 5 bases not matched to a gene. CDR3 protein: CASSDDREPQHF. In DNA, the CDR3 is TGTGCCAGCAGTGACGACAGGGAACCCCAGCATTTT.

The chain recombines TRBV27 with TRBJ1-2; the match to TRBD1 covers 8 bases. J was trimmed by 7 bases and V by 10 bases; bases with no gene match: 8. The CDR3 is 12 amino acids. CDR1 is MNHEY and CDR2 is SMNVEV in the germline V gene (reference sequence). CDR3 sequence: CAIRGRGLGYTF. The CDR3 DNA is TGTGCCATTCGAGGCAGGGGGCTTGGCTACACCTTC.

The V and J genes are TRBV5-1 and TRBJ2-7; maybe TRBD1 (6 bases). V lost 4 bases to trimming and J lost 1 base, with 12 bases between them. Germline V gene sequence: CDR1 SGHRS, CDR2 YFSETQ. The CDR3 runs 14 residues. The CDR3 is CASSHDRLSYEQYF. CDR3 coding DNA: TGCGCCAGCAGCCACGACAGGTTATCCTACGAGCAGTACTTC.

The V and J genes are TRBV9 and TRBJ2-1; 8 bases are shared with TRBD2. The junction had 6 bases not matched to a gene; V was cut back by 0 bases and J by 7 bases. The germline V gene encodes CDR1 SGDLS and CDR2 YYNGEE. The length of the CDR3 is 15 residues. CDR3 sequence (DNA): TGTGCCAGCAGCGTAGGCGGGACTAGTGGGAATGAGCAGTTCTTC. Residues: CASSVGGTSGNEQFF.

This clone was found once. The chain couples TRBV6-1 to TRBJ2-1; 7 bases agree with TRBD1. The CDR3 has 15 residues. The germline V gene has CDR1 MNHNS and CDR2 SASEGT. Losses at the gene ends were 6 bases for V and 3 bases for J; bases not matched to a gene: 8. The CDR3, as DNA: TGTGCCAGCAGAGACAGGGCAAGTTACTACAATGAGCAGTTCTTC. Translated, it gives CASRDRASYYNEQFF.

The gene calls are TRBV28 and TRBJ1-5; TRBD1 might be the D (5 bases). The CDR3 has 14 amino acids. Per the germline V gene, CDR1 is MDHEN and CDR2 is SYDVKM. Trimming pared 3 bases from V and 6 bases from J, leaving 12 bases between. The CDR3 DNA reads TGTGCCAGCAGTTTCAGGGATAGGGGTCAGCCCCAGCATTTT. It encodes CASSFRDRGQPQHF.

This chain uses TRBV10-3 with TRBJ1-2; unclear D gene. The CDR3 is 18 amino acids. From germline, CDR1 is ENHRY and CDR2 SYGVKD. Trimming pared 2 bases from V and 4 bases from J, leaving 23 bases between. The CDR3 loop reads CAISEPRLPGRDFYGYTF. Written as DNA, the CDR3 is TGTGCCATCAGTGAGCCCCGTCTCCCCGGGCGGGATTTCTATGGCTACACCTTC.

This clone has just a few counts. The V call is TRBV5-1, the J call TRBJ1-1; 7 bases agree with TRBD1. The V gene end was trimmed by 0 bases and the J gene end by 10 bases; junction bases not matched to a gene: 18. Germline V gives CDR1 SGHRS, CDR2 YFSETQ. The CDR3 covers 17 residues. The CDR3 is CASSLEGNRGSGLTAFF. CDR3 in DNA: TGCGCCAGCAGCTTGGAGGGGAACAGGGGATCGGGACTGACAGCTTTCTTT. Supplemented by reference TRBV5-1 and TRBJ1-1, the full variable domain reads KAGVTQTPRYLIKTRGQQVTLSCSPISGHRSVSWYQQTPGQGLQFLFEYFSETQRNKGNFPGRFSGRQFSNSRSEMNVSTLELGDSALYLCASSLEGNRGSGLTAFFGQGTRLTVV.

V is TRBV5-1 and J is TRBJ2-3; 14 positions agree with TRBD2. The CDR3 is 17 amino acids. J gave up 5 bases and V 4 bases, and 9 bases lay outside the gene matches. In germline, CDR1 is SGHRS, CDR2 YFSETQ. CDR3 amino acids: CASSLRRGTSGRDTQYF. As DNA, the CDR3 is TGCGCCAGCAGCCTTAGACGAGGGACTAGCGGGAGAGATACGCAGTATTTT.